This T cell receptor (beta chain) originates from a study of cytomegalovirus exposure and HLA in healthy donors. V dropped 4 bases and J dropped 7; count of bases not matched to a gene: 9. The CDR3 has 16 amino acids. CDR1 is SNHLY and CDR2 is FYNNEI in the germline V gene. About this clone itself: Its cognate antigen is unknown.

Study results and caveats: CMV serostatus was the only recorded immune exposure for donors. Cytomegalovirus status was reportedly diagnosed by the classifier with high sensitivity and specificity. Presence/absence analyses rested on an assumption that sequencing depth was roughly uniform across donors. An ancestry cluster, one associated with Asian ancestry, reportedly showed fewer N-insertions than the approximately 650-donor mean in a later analysis.

The primer mix had 60 Vbeta and 13 Jbeta primers. Here immunoSEQ multiplex PCR was the method, and the copy in TCRdb shows in-frame clones only, minus some. The sample yields 130,000 or so clones, about 8.5% seen once. V usage is TRBV2 and J usage is TRBJ1-4, with TRBD1 identical over 10 bases. This clonotype was sampled from a man aged 40-49 years in good health and CMV-seronegative. The sequencing input was PBMCs. CDR3 nucleotide sequence: TGTGCCAGCAGTGGACAGGGGGCGAATTTGATTGAAAAACTGTTTTTT. Its protein product is CASSGQGANLIEKLFF.